A selection of T cell receptor beta chains follows, all from one sample in a study of beta chain features in type 1 diabetes. The table came from immunoSEQ multiplex PCR; TCRdb's copy has only in-frame clones and leaves some out. Of 600,000 or so clones detected, over 12% appear once; the ten largest clones hold around 0.04%. Sequencing was performed on naive CD4+ T cells from blood. Receptors were obtained from a man aged 18-30 years with type 1 diabetes. Both conserved end residues are part of each CDR3. D genes are given only for firm matches. Only some rows state a clone size, as once, few, many or a class for expanded clones.

v_call	j_call	clone_size	d_call	cdr3_nt	cdr3_aa
TRBV4-2	TRBJ1-5	few	NA	TGTGCCAGCAGCCAAGGGGGGGCCGGGAGTGGCAATCAGCCCCAGCATTTT	CASSQGGAGSGNQPQHF
TRBV5-1	TRBJ2-7	NA	NA	TGCGCCAGCAGCTTTTTGGGGGGAACCTACGAGCAGTACTTC	CASSFLGGTYEQYF
TRBV30	TRBJ1-2	few	TRBD1	TGTGCCTGGAGTGCCAGGGGGCAGAGTGGCTACACCTTC	CAWSARGQSGYTF
TRBV15	TRBJ1-2	few	NA	TGTGCCACCAGTACCGGGTGGCCTATTTACTCTGGCTACACCTTC	CATSTGWPIYSGYTF
TRBV18	TRBJ2-5	NA	TRBD1	TGTGCCAGCTCACCTCCACAGGGGTATCAAGAGACCCAGTACTTC	CASSPPQGYQETQYF
TRBV2	TRBJ2-3	few	NA	TGTGCCAGCAAGGGAAGGGGCCTCTCCACCGGGGGTACGCAGTATTTT	CASKGRGLSTGGTQYF
TRBV6-5	TRBJ2-7	NA	NA	TGTGCCAGCAGACCGAATTACCTCTCCTACGAGCAGTACTTC	CASRPNYLSYEQYF
TRBV27	TRBJ2-5	NA	NA	TGTGCCAGCAGTTTATTAGGGGCGATGGAGACCCAGTACTTC	CASSLLGAMETQYF
TRBV14	TRBJ2-3	NA	NA	TGTGCCAGCAGCCTCCTTCGAGGGGAGAAAGATACGCAGTATTTT	CASSLLRGEKDTQYF
TRBV30	TRBJ1-4	NA	TRBD1	TGTGCCTGGAGTGCCCCCGGAGGGGGCAACGAAAAACTGTTTTTT	CAWSAPGGGNEKLFF
TRBV6-6	TRBJ2-6	few	TRBD1	TGTGCCAGCATGGACAGGTCCTCTGGGGCCAACGTCCTGACTTTC	CASMDRSSGANVLTF
TRBV5-1	TRBJ2-7	NA	NA	TGCGCCAGCAGCTTGGGCACCTTAGGACACGAGCAGTACTTC	CASSLGTLGHEQYF
TRBV7-2	TRBJ2-3	NA	NA	TGTGCCAGCAGCCCGTCCGCGGGAACAGATACGCAGTATTTT	CASSPSAGTDTQYF
TRBV21-1	TRBJ2-7	NA	NA	TGTGCCAGCAGCAACCGCCTAGCGGGAGTATTGGGCTACGAGCAGTACTTC	CASSNRLAGVLGYEQYF
TRBV15	TRBJ2-2	few	NA	TGTGCCACCAGCAGTCCTGGGCAGTCCACAGGCACCGGGGAGCTGTTTTTT	CATSSPGQSTGTGELFF
TRBV2	TRBJ2-3	NA	NA	TGTGCCAGCAGGCGGGACACAGATACGCAGTATTTT	CASRRDTDTQYF
TRBV6-1	TRBJ2-5	once	NA	TGTGCCAGCAGTGAACCCTTTATTACTCTGGGAGAGACCCAGTACTTC	CASSEPFITLGETQYF
TRBV19	TRBJ2-1	NA	TRBD2	TGTGCCAGTAGTATAGATGGGGCTAGCGGGAGGGCCAGTGAGCAGTTCTTC	CASSIDGASGRASEQFF
TRBV27	TRBJ2-7	few	TRBD1	TGTGCCAGCAGTGGCAGGGGACAGGGGGTTTTCGAGCAGTACTTC	CASSGRGQGVFEQYF
TRBV18	TRBJ2-7	NA	NA	TGTGCCAGCTCACCTGGGGCGGACGAGCAGTACTTC	CASSPGADEQYF
TRBV28	TRBJ2-7	few	NA	TGTGCCAGCAGGACCAAGGGCTACGAGCAGTACTTC	CASRTKGYEQYF
TRBV4-1	TRBJ1-5	NA	NA	TGCGCCAGCAGCCAAGTGGGGGGAAATCAGCCCCAGCATTTT	CASSQVGGNQPQHF
TRBV18	TRBJ2-1	few	NA	TGTGCCAGCTCACCCCCTGGGGGGCATGAGCAGTTCTTC	CASSPPGGHEQFF
TRBV5-4	TRBJ1-4	NA	NA	TGTGCCAGCAGCCCCCGCCAGGGGAATGAAAAACTGTTTTTT	CASSPRQGNEKLFF
TRBV28	TRBJ2-5	few	NA	TGTGCCAGCAGGAGAGACCCCGCCATTGTGACCCAGTACTTC	CASRRDPAIVTQYF
TRBV7-8	TRBJ2-5	NA	NA	TGTGCCAGCAGCTTAAAGGTCGCCTCTCGGCTGGAGACCCAGTACTTC	CASSLKVASRLETQYF
TRBV9	TRBJ2-7	few	NA	TGTGCCAGCAGCGGGGGACTTTATTCCTACGAGCAGTACTTC	CASSGGLYSYEQYF
TRBV19	TRBJ2-1	few	TRBD2	TGTGCCAGTAGTAGGATTAGCGGGGCCGTGGGCCATGAGCAGTTCTTC	CASSRISGAVGHEQFF
TRBV10-3	TRBJ1-1	NA	TRBD1	TGTGCCATCAGTGATGTCTTGGGGACAGGTAGTGGAGCTGAAGCTTTCTTT	CAISDVLGTGSGAEAFF
TRBV10-3	TRBJ1-3	many	NA	TGTGCCACGAGTGGTGGAAACACCATATATTTT	CATSGGNTIYF
TRBV30	TRBJ2-2	few	NA	TGTGCCTGGAGTCCCGGGAGCGGGGAGCTGTTTTTT	CAWSPGSGELFF
TRBV7-9	TRBJ2-7	few	NA	TGTGCCAGCAGCTTAGTAATAGGCGGCGAGCAGTACTTC	CASSLVIGGEQYF
TRBV6-5	TRBJ2-7	NA	NA	TGTGCCAGCAGTTACTCCCAGCGGAGCTACGAGCAGTACTTC	CASSYSQRSYEQYF
TRBV7-6	TRBJ1-2	NA	TRBD1	TGTGCCAGCAGCTCCTACAAACAAACAGGGGGCAGCTATGGCTACACCTTC	CASSSYKQTGGSYGYTF
TRBV25-1	TRBJ2-7	NA	NA	TGTGCCAGCAGTGTCCACAGGGAGGGCGAGCAGTACTTC	CASSVHREGEQYF
TRBV4-2	TRBJ2-5	few	TRBD2	TGTGCCAGCAGCTACACTAGCGGACAAGAGACCCAGTACTTC	CASSYTSGQETQYF
TRBV20-1	TRBJ1-1	NA	NA	TGCAGTATCGGGTACACTGAAGCTTTCTTT	CSIGYTEAFF